This TCR beta chain stems from a study of PD-1 blockade in classical Hodgkin lymphoma. Noted time point: cycle 4 day 1 (C4D1), after about 6 weeks of nivolumab. In every patient, relapse followed autologous stem cell transplantation, while exposure to brentuximab vedotin differed. The CD4+ T cells used were purified from thawed PBMCs through magnetic negative selection. This table comes from immunoSEQ multiplex PCR, and its TCRdb copy is limited to in-frame clones, with some not included. This sample carries more than 25,000 clones, approximately 78% of them seen once, and the ten largest clones take approximately 0.62%. Germline CDR1 reads SGHRS; CDR2 reads YFSETQ. This CDR3 has 15 residues. Trimming pared 4 bases from V and 0 bases from J, leaving 12 bases between.

Source: CD4+ T cells from blood, taken before the fourth cycle of nivolumab. The chain combines TRBV5-1 with TRBJ2-3; the D gene is possibly TRBD2 (5 bases). The TCR was taken from a human donor with classical Hodgkin lymphoma. The CDR3 region is CASSAMPGSTDTQYF. DNA for the CDR3: TGCGCCAGCAGCGCCATGCCGGGAAGCACAGATACGCAGTATTTT.